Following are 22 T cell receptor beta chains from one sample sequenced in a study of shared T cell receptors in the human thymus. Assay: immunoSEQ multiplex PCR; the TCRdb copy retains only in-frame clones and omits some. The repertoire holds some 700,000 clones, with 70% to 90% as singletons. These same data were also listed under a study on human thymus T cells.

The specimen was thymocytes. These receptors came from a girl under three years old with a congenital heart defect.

CDR3 residues: CASSPVGGSNTGELFF. CDR3 DNA sequence: TGTGCCAGCAGTCCCGTTGGGGGGTCGAACACCGGGGAGCTGTTTTTT. The chain has TRBV7-4 and TRBJ2-2; D is perhaps TRBD2 (6 bases). Germline loops: CDR1 SGHVT, CDR2 SQSDAQ. V gave up 6 bases and J gave up 0 bases, with 14 bases separating them. The CDR3 loop spans 16 amino acids.

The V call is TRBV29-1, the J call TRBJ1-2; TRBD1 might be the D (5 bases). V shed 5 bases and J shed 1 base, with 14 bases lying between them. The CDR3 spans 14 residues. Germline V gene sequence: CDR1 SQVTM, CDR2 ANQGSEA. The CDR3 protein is CSVIRGQSNYGYTF. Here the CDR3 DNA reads TGCAGCGTTATACGAGGACAAAGTAACTATGGCTACACCTTC. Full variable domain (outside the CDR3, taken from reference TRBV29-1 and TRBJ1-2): SAVISQKPSRDICQRGTSLTIQCQVDSQVTMMFWYRQQPGQSLTLIATANQGSEATYESGFVIDKFPISRPNLTFSTLTVSNMSPEDSSIYLCSVIRGQSNYGYTFGSGTRLTVV.

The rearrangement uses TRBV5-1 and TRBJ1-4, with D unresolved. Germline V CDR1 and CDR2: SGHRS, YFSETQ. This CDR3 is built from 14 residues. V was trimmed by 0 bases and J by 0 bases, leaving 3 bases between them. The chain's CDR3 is CASSLVTTNEKLFF. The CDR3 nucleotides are TGCGCCAGCAGCTTGGTAACAACTAATGAAAAACTGTTTTTT.

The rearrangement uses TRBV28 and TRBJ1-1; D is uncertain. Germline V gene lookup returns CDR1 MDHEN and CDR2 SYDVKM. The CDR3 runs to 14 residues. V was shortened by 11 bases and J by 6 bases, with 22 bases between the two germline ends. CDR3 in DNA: TGTGCCGGCACCATCCCCCCCTCGACACCTGAAGCTTTCTTT. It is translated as CAGTIPPSTPEAFF. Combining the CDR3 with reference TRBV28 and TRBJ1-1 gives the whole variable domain DVKVTQSSRYLVKRTGEKVFLECVQDMDHENMFWYRQDPGLGLRLIYFSYDVKMKEKGDIPEGYSVSREKKERFSLILESASTNQTSMYLCAGTIPPSTPEAFFGQGTRLTVV.

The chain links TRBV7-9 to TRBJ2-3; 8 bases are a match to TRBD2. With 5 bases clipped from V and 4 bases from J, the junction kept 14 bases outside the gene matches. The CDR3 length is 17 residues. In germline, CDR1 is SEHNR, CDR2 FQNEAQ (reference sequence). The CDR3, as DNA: TGTGCCAGCAGCCATCCCGCGGCGGCAGCGGGGGCAGATACGCAGTATTTT. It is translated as CASSHPAAAAGADTQYF.

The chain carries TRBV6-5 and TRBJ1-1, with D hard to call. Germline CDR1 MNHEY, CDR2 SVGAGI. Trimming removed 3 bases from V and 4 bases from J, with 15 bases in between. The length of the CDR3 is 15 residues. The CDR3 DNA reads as TGTGCCAGCAGTTATGGCCGGAGTCGAGGCACTGAAGCTTTCTTT. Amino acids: CASSYGRSRGTEAFF.

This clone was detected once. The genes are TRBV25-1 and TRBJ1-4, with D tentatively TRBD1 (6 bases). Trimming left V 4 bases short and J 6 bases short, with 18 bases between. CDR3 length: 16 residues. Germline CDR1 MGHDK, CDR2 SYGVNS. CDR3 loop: CASSGAGAGVDEKLFF. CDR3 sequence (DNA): TGTGCCAGCAGTGGGGCAGGGGCTGGGGTGGATGAAAAACTGTTTTTT.

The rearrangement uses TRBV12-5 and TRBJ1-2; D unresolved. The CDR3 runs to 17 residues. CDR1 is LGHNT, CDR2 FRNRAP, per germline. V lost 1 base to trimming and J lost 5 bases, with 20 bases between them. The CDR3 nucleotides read TGTGCTAGTGGTTTGGCGAGAGGTCGCGGGGTGGGGTATGGCTACACCTTC. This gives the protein CASGLARGRGVGYGYTF.

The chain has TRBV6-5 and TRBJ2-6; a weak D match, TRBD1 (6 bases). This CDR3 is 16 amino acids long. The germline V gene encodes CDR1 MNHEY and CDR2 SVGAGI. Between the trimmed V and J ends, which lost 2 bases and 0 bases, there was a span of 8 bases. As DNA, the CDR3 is TGTGCCAGCAGTTACGGACAGTGCTCTGGGGCCAACGTCCTGACTTTC. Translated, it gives CASSYGQCSGANVLTF.

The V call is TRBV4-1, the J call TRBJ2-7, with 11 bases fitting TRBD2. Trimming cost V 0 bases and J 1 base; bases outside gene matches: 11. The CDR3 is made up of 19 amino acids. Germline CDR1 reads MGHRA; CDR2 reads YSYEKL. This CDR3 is CASSQDGSSGGLLSYEQYF. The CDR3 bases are TGCGCCAGCAGCCAAGATGGCTCTAGCGGGGGGCTCCTATCCTACGAGCAGTACTTC.

CDR3 sequence: CASSERLPGTEAFF. CDR3 DNA: TGCGCCAGCAGTGAGAGACTCCCTGGCACTGAAGCTTTCTTT. The V and J genes are TRBV10-2 and TRBJ1-1; D gene uncertain. Looked up from germline, CDR1 is WSHSY and CDR2 is SAAADI. CDR3 size: 14 residues. Trimming removed 2 bases at V and 4 bases at J, with 11 bases between.

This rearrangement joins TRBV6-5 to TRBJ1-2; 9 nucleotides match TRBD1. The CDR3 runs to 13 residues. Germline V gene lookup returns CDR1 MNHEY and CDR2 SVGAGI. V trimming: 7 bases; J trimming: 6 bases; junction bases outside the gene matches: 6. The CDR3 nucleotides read TGTGCCAGCACCGCGGGACAGGGAGATGGCTACACCTTC. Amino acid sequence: CASTAGQGDGYTF.

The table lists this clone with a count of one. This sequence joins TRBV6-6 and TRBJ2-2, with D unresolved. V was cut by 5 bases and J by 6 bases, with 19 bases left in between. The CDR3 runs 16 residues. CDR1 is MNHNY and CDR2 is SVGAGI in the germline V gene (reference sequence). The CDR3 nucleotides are TGTGCCAGCAGTGCCGCCCGGAGTCGAGTGGCCGGGGAGCTGTTTTTT. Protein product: CASSAARSRVAGELFF.

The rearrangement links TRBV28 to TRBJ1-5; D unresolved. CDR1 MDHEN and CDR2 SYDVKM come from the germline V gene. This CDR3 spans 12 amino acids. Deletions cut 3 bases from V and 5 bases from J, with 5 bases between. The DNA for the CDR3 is TGTGCCAGCAGTTTGAGTCATCAGCCCCAGCATTTT. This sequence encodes CASSLSHQPQHF.

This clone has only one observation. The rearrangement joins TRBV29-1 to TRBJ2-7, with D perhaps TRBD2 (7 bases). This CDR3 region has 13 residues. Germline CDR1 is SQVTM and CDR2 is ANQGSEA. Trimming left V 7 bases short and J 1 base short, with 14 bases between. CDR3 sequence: CSARRGGSYEQYF. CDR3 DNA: TGCAGCGCGAGGAGGGGGGGTTCCTACGAGCAGTACTTC.

The CDR3: CASSFPGTSYEQYF. DNA of the CDR3: TGTGCCAGCAGCTTCCCTGGGACAAGTTACGAGCAGTACTTC. The V gene is TRBV11-2, the J gene TRBJ2-7; tentatively, D is TRBD1 (6 bases). Between the trimmed V and J ends, which lost 3 bases and 4 bases, there was a span of 13 bases. The CDR3 is made up of 14 amino acids. CDR1 and CDR2 from the germline V gene are SGHAT and FQNNGV.

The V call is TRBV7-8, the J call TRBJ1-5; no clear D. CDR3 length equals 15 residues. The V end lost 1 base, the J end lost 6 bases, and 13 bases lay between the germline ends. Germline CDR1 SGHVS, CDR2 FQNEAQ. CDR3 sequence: CASSLVKGRSQPQHF. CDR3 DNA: TGTGCCAGCAGCTTAGTTAAAGGGAGAAGTCAGCCCCAGCATTTT.

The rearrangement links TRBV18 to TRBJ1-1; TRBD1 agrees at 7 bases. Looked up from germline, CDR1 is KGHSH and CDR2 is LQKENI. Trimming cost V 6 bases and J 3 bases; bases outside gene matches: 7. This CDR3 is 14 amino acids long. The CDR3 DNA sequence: TGTGCCAGCTCCCCGACAGGGTCCGACACTGAAGCTTTCTTT. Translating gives CASSPTGSDTEAFF.

The CDR3 reads CASSLGALGGEKLFF. CDR3 nucleotides: TGTGCCAGCAGCTTAGGGGCCCTGGGAGGTGAAAAACTGTTTTTT. The chain carries TRBV11-2 and TRBJ1-4; D not certain. Germline V CDR1 and CDR2: SGHAT, FQNNGV. The CDR3 has 15 amino acids. V lost 1 base, J lost 7 bases, and 13 bases lay in between.

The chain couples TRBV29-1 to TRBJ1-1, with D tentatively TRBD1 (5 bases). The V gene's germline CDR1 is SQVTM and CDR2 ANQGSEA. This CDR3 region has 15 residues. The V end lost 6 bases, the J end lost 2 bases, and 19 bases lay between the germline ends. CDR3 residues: CSVSSNRQPNTEAFF. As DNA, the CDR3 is TGCAGCGTCTCCTCTAACCGACAGCCTAACACTGAAGCTTTCTTT.

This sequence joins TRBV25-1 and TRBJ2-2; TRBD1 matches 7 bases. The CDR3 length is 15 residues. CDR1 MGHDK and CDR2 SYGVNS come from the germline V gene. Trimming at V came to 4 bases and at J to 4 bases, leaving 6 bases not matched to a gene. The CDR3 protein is CASSGVRGSTGELFF. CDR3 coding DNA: TGTGCCAGCAGTGGTGTCAGGGGGAGCACCGGGGAGCTGTTTTTT.

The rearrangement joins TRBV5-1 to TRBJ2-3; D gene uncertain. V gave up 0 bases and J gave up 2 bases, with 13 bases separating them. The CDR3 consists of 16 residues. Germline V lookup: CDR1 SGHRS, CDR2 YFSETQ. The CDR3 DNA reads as TGCGCCAGCAGCTTGGTAGTATCGTCGCCCACAGATACGCAGTATTTT. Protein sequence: CASSLVVSSPTDTQYF.